This is a list of T cell receptor beta chains from one sample in a study of T cell responses to AZD1222 COVID-19 vaccine. Produced via immunoSEQ multiplex PCR; TCRdb's table is partial and in-frame only. The repertoire includes over 100,000 clones, approximately 91% of them detected once, and approximately 19% sits in the top ten. The sequencing here drew on peripheral blood, taken on day 0 of AZD1222 vaccination. The receptor source for this set is an adult in good health. Each CDR3 is given with its conserved first and last residue. The D gene is left open where the match is weak. Clone sizes are given selectively: once, few, many, or a class where the clone is expanded.

TRBV6-5	once	TRBD1	TRBJ1-2	CASTGGSYGYTF	TGTGCCAGCACAGGGGGCAGCTATGGCTACACCTTC
TRBV7-8	NA	NA	TRBJ1-2	CASSLAGVGYGYTF	TGTGCCAGCAGCTTAGCGGGGGTGGGGTATGGCTACACCTTC
TRBV3-1/TRBV3-2	NA	NA	TRBJ1-6	CASSQGRGSISPLHF	TGTGCCAGCAGCCAAGGCCGGGGGTCCATTTCACCCCTCCACTTT
TRBV2	NA	NA	TRBJ1-4	CASEVSRLNEKLFF	TGTGCCAGCGAGGTCTCCAGGCTAAATGAAAAACTGTTTTTT
TRBV6-2/TRBV6-3	NA	NA	TRBJ1-2	CASSYNVIYGYTF	TGTGCCAGCAGTTACAATGTGATTTATGGCTACACCTTC
TRBV30	NA	NA	TRBJ1-1	CAWSEGRNTEAFF	TGTGCCTGGAGCGAGGGGAGGAACACTGAAGCTTTCTTT
TRBV10-1	NA	TRBD2	TRBJ2-5	CASSDPPGLAGGPETQYF	TGCGCCAGCAGTGATCCCCCCGGACTAGCGGGAGGGCCGGAGACCCAGTACTTC
TRBV5-1	NA	TRBD2	TRBJ2-1	CASSLTGTSGVYEQFF	TGCGCCAGCAGCTTAACCGGGACTAGCGGGGTCTATGAGCAGTTCTTC
TRBV27	NA	TRBD2	TRBJ2-1	CASASIAGVYNEQFF	TGTGCCAGCGCCTCTATAGCGGGAGTATACAATGAGCAGTTCTTC
TRBV7-2	NA	NA	TRBJ2-1	CASGVASSYNEQFF	TGTGCCAGCGGGGTGGCCAGCTCCTACAATGAGCAGTTCTTC
TRBV7-8	NA	NA	TRBJ2-1	CASSPTGGSSYNEQFF	TGTGCCAGCAGCCCGACAGGAGGCAGCTCCTACAATGAGCAGTTCTTC
TRBV9	NA	TRBD1	TRBJ1-2	CASSVSGGFSYGYTF	TGTGCCAGCAGCGTCTCAGGGGGCTTTTCTTATGGCTACACCTTC
TRBV7-2	once	NA	TRBJ1-6	CASSRLFSYNSPLHF	TGTGCCAGCAGCCGCTTATTCTCCTATAATTCACCCCTCCACTTT
TRBV30	NA	NA	TRBJ2-7	CAWRRPSGYEQYF	TGTGCCTGGAGACGACCCTCCGGGTACGAGCAGTACTTC
TRBV2	NA	TRBD1	TRBJ2-4	CASSEHPTGSKNIQYF	TGTGCCAGCAGTGAACACCCGACAGGGTCCAAAAACATTCAGTACTTC
TRBV3-1/TRBV3-2	NA	TRBD2	TRBJ2-3	CASSQVGTSGGVGRKDTQYF	TGTGCCAGCAGCCAAGTAGGGACTAGCGGGGGGGTCGGCAGGAAGGATACGCAGTATTTT
TRBV6-5	NA	NA	TRBJ2-2	CASSYSRGPGTGELFF	TGTGCCAGCAGTTACTCCAGGGGTCCGGGCACCGGGGAGCTGTTTTTT
TRBV9	NA	TRBD1	TRBJ1-3	CATGTGYGNTIYF	TGTGCCACGGGGACAGGGTATGGAAACACCATATATTTT
TRBV30	NA	NA	TRBJ1-5	CAWTAGGNQPQHF	TGTGCCTGGACGGCAGGAGGCAATCAGCCCCAGCATTTT
TRBV28	NA	NA	TRBJ1-5	CATRNQPQHF	TGTGCCACCAGGAATCAGCCCCAGCATTTT
TRBV27	NA	NA	TRBJ2-5	CASSPDRISETQYF	TGTGCCAGCAGTCCGGACAGAATCTCGGAGACCCAGTACTTC
TRBV18	NA	TRBD1	TRBJ1-5	CASVAGTGSAPQHF	TGTGCCAGTGTCGCCGGGACAGGGAGTGCGCCCCAGCATTTT
TRBV18	NA	TRBD1	TRBJ1-1	CASSSDRGRGTEAFF	TGTGCCAGCTCTTCCGACAGGGGGCGAGGGACTGAAGCTTTCTTT
TRBV11-3	NA	NA	TRBJ1-1	CASSLLARSEAFF	TGTGCCAGCAGCTTACTCGCGAGAAGCGAAGCTTTCTTT
TRBV19	NA	NA	TRBJ1-1	CASSISAAASTEAFF	TGTGCCAGTAGTATCTCGGCTGCGGCGAGCACTGAAGCTTTCTTT
TRBV7-9	NA	NA	TRBJ1-4	CASSIGGREKLFF	TGTGCCAGCAGCATCGGGGGGAGGGAAAAACTGTTTTTT
TRBV2	NA	NA	TRBJ1-2	CASRARQENTF	TGTGCCAGCAGGGCCCGACAGGAAAATACCTTC
TRBV2	NA	NA	TRBJ2-3	CAAWGESTDTQYF	TGTGCCGCTTGGGGCGAAAGCACAGATACGCAGTATTTT
TRBV10-3	NA	NA	TRBJ1-1	CAISGKGVETEAFF	TGTGCCATCAGTGGAAAGGGGGTAGAGACTGAAGCTTTCTTT
TRBV4-1	NA	NA	TRBJ2-1	CASTPASSYNEQFF	TGCGCCAGCACCCCCGCAAGCTCCTACAATGAGCAGTTCTTC
TRBV10-1	NA	NA	TRBJ1-5	CASSESGQPQHF	TGCGCCAGCAGTGAGTCAGGGCAGCCCCAGCATTTT
TRBV6-5	NA	TRBD2	TRBJ2-7	CASRRGLATSYEQYF	TGTGCCAGCAGACGCGGACTAGCTACCTCCTACGAGCAGTACTTC
TRBV4-3	NA	NA	TRBJ1-3	CASSQDGFPSGNTIYF	TGCGCCAGCAGCCAAGATGGTTTTCCCTCTGGAAACACCATATATTTT
TRBV7-2	NA	NA	TRBJ1-2	CASSLDRLSYGYTF	TGTGCCAGCAGCTTAGACCGCTTATCTTATGGCTACACCTTC
TRBV4-2	NA	NA	TRBJ2-1	CASSQDHWWQFF	TGTGCCAGCAGCCAAGATCATTGGTGGCAGTTCTTC
TRBV5-1	NA	NA	TRBJ2-5	CASSLDSVSGGKTQYF	TGCGCCAGCAGCTTGGATTCGGTGTCAGGGGGGAAGACCCAGTACTTC
TRBV2	NA	NA	TRBJ1-3	CASQRSGNTIYF	TGTGCCAGCCAGCGGTCTGGAAACACCATATATTTT
TRBV5-5	NA	NA	TRBJ2-7	CASSPGQSYEQYF	TGTGCCAGCAGCCCTGGACAGTCCTACGAGCAGTACTTC
TRBV15	NA	NA	TRBJ1-3	CATSTRLSGNTIYF	TGTGCCACCAGCACCAGGCTCTCTGGAAACACCATATATTTT
TRBV30	NA	NA	TRBJ1-1	CAWRRSIREGRAFF	TGTGCCTGGAGACGAAGCATCAGGGAAGGTCGAGCTTTCTTT
TRBV19	NA	NA	TRBJ1-5	CASSIRRLEKNQPQHF	TGTGCCAGTAGTATTCGCAGGCTTGAGAAAAATCAGCCCCAGCATTTT
TRBV2	NA	TRBD1	TRBJ1-2	CASSGPGQVSYGYTF	TGTGCCAGCAGTGGACCGGGACAGGTGAGCTATGGCTACACCTTC
TRBV18	NA	TRBD2	TRBJ2-2	CASSPIGLAGIANTGELFF	TGTGCCAGCTCACCAATAGGGCTAGCGGGGATCGCGAACACCGGGGAGCTGTTTTTT
TRBV23-1	NA	NA	TRBJ1-1	CASSNRGTGEAFF	TGCGCCAGCAGTAATAGAGGGACGGGGGAAGCTTTCTTT
TRBV7-8	few	NA	TRBJ1-1	CASSLVTGLFTEAFF	TGTGCCAGCAGCTTAGTTACGGGGCTGTTCACTGAAGCTTTCTTT
TRBV25-1	NA	TRBD1	TRBJ1-2	CASSDTGGVDGYTF	TGTGCCAGCAGTGATACAGGGGGCGTTGATGGCTACACCTTC
TRBV19	NA	NA	TRBJ1-1	CASSIEGHAARNTEAFF	TGTGCCAGTAGTATAGAGGGCCACGCAGCCCGGAACACTGAAGCTTTCTTT
TRBV28	NA	NA	TRBJ2-1	CASSLAGGLNGNEQFF	TGTGCCAGCAGTTTAGCGGGTGGCCTCAACGGGAATGAGCAGTTCTTC
TRBV4-2	once	NA	TRBJ2-3	CASSRAIPTDTQYF	TGTGCCAGCAGCCGGGCGATTCCCACAGATACGCAGTATTTT
TRBV9	NA	NA	TRBJ1-2	CASSVAEGYGYTF	TGTGCCAGCAGCGTAGCTGAGGGGTATGGCTACACCTTC
TRBV9	NA	NA	TRBJ1-6	CASSVGGQLNSPLHF	TGTGCCAGCAGCGTAGGAGGACAGTTAAATTCACCCCTCCACTTT
TRBV19	NA	TRBD1	TRBJ2-2	CASSPTGGTGELFF	TGTGCCAGTAGCCCGACAGGGGGCACCGGGGAGCTGTTTTTT
TRBV6-2/TRBV6-3	NA	NA	TRBJ2-7	CASSLTYEQYF	TGTGCCAGCAGTCTGACCTACGAGCAGTACTTC